Below, one T cell receptor (beta chain) is given with its context. These data originate in a study of ipilimumab plus nivolumab after autologous stem cell transplantation. CDR1 and CDR2 (germline): SGHDN, FVKESK. The CDR3 is 17 amino acids. Trimming took 3 bases from V and 0 from J; bases not matched to a gene: 10. Profiled with immunoSEQ multiplex PCR; TCRdb holds only in-frame clones, not every one. Of about 43,000 clones listed, 70% to 90% are singletons. V usage is TRBV14 and J usage is TRBJ2-7, with TRBD1 matching 8 bases. This clonotype was obtained from a male donor with multiple myeloma. Sample: PBMCs, taken in a trial of ipilimumab plus nivolumab as post-transplant consolidation. CDR3 amino acids: CASSHTMWQGASYEQYF. CDR3 bases: TGTGCCAGCAGCCATACAATGTGGCAGGGGGCCTCCTACGAGCAGTACTTC.